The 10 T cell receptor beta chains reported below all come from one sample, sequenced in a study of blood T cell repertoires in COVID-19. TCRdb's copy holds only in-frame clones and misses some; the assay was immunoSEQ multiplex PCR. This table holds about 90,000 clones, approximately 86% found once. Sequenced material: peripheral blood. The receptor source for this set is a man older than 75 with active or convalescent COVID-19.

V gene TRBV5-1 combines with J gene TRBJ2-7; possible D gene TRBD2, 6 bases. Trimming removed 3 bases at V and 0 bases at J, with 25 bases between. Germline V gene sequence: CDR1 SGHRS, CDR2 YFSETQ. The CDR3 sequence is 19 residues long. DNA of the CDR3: TGCGCCAGCAGCTCTGCGAGAAGAATCGGGGGAAAGAGCTCCTACGAGCAGTACTTC. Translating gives CASSSARRIGGKSSYEQYF.

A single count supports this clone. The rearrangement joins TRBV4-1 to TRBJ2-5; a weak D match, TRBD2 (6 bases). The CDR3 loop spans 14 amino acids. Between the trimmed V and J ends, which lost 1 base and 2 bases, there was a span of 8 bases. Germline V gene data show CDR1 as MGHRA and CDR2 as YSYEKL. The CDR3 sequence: CASSQGGLQETQYF. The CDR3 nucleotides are TGCGCCAGCAGCCAAGGGGGACTGCAAGAGACCCAGTACTTC.

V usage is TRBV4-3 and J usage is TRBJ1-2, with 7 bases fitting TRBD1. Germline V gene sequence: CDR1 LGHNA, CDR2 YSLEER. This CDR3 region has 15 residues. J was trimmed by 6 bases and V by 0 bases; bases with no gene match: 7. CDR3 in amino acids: CASSQDRQGFDGYTF. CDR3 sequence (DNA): TGCGCCAGCAGCCAAGATAGACAGGGTTTTGATGGCTACACCTTC.

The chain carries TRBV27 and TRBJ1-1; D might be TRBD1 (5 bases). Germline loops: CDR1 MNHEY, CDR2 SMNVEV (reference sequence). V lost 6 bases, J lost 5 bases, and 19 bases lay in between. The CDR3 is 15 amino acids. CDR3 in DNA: TGTGCCAGCAGCAGACCTCAGGGTTCGGAAACTGAAGCTTTCTTT. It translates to CASSRPQGSETEAFF.

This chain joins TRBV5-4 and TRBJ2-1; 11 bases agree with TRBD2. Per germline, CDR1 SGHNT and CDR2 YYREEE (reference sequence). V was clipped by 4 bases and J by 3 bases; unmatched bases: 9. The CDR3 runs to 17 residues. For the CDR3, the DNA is TGTGCCAGCAGCCAATCACCGGGACTAGCGGACTACAATGAGCAGTTCTTC. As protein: CASSQSPGLADYNEQFF.

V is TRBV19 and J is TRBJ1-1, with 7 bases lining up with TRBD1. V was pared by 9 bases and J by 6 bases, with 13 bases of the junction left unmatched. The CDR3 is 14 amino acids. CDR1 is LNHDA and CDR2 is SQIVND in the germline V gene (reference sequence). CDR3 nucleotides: TGTGCCAGCAAGGAGGGGGCGCGAGGGCCTGAAGCTTTCTTT. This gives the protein CASKEGARGPEAFF.

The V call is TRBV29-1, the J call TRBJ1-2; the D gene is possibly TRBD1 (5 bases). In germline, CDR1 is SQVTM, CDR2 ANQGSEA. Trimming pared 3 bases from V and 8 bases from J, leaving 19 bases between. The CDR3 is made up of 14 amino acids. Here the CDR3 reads CSVEQGVLGRGYTF. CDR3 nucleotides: TGCAGCGTTGAGCAGGGTGTCCTAGGTCGGGGCTACACCTTC. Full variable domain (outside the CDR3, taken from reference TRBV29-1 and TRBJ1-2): SAVISQKPSRDICQRGTSLTIQCQVDSQVTMMFWYRQQPGQSLTLIATANQGSEATYESGFVIDKFPISRPNLTFSTLTVSNMSPEDSSIYLCSVEQGVLGRGYTFGSGTRLTVV.

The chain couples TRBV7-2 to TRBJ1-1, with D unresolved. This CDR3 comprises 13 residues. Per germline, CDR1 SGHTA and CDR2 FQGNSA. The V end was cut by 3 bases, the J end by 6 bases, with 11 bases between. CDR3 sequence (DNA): TGTGCCAGCAGCTTTCGGGAGGGCCCTGAAGCTTTCTTT. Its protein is CASSFREGPEAFF.

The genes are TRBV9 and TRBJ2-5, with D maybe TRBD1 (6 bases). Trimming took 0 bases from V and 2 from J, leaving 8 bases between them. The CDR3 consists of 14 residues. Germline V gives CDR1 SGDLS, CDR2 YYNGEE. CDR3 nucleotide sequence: TGTGCCAGCAGCGTAGGGACAGTTCAAGAGACCCAGTACTTC. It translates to CASSVGTVQETQYF.

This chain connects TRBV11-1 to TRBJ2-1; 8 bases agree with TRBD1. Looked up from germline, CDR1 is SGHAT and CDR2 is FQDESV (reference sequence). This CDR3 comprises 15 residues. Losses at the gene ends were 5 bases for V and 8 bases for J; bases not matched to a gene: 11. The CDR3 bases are TGTGCCAGCAGCCCCGCCGGACAGGGTTTCTATGAGCAGTTCTTC. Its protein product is CASSPAGQGFYEQFF.